This TCR beta chain emerged from a study of T cells in Graves' hyperthyroidism and ophthalmopathy. This clonotype appeared many times. Antigen unknown. Trimming left V 6 bases short and J 4 bases short, with 6 bases between. The CDR3 spans 11 residues. Aged 18 to 65, the patients had hyperthyroidism that was newly diagnosed and had lasted under 2 months. Amplified TCR beta CDR3 regions came from RNA transcripts. HTBI primers were employed in a first-round RT-PCR of the TCR CDR3. From the multiplex PCR reads, TCRdb called clonotypes with MiXCR, one entry per CDR3 protein. The data contain hundreds of thousands of distinct CDR3 sequences, approximately 16% of them singletons. General study results and limits: Ophthalmopathy and stable hyperthyroidism were told apart by a 13 V-J model. Blood samples included most of the expanded thyroid clonotypes exceeding 0.001.

The receptor comes from a middle-aged man with Graves' hyperthyroidism. Sequences were obtained from blood. V usage is TRBV12-3 or TRBV12-4 and J usage is TRBJ2-5; the D is unclear. The CDR3 DNA sequence: TGTGCCAGCAGGCAGAGAGAGACCCAGTACTTC. Translation: CASRQRETQYF.